This T cell receptor (beta chain) derives from a study of human thymus T cells. Notes on the study in general: Both thymic and peripheral blood repertoires showed apparently biased V and J usage. Thymic repertoires overlap heavily among unrelated individuals, related research has reported.

From resections taken during corrective heart surgery, the thymus tissue was obtained. Infants, healthy and Finnish, who were having corrective surgery for congenital heart defects served as donors. Germline-derived CDR1 and CDR2 are LNHNV and YYDKDF (reference sequence). CDR3 length: 17 amino acids. V was clipped by 1 base and J by 8 bases; unmatched bases: 12. Points on this clone: Its specificity is unknown.

Profiling relied on immunoSEQ multiplex PCR, and the TCRdb table lists in-frame clones only, not all of them. This sample has tens of thousands of clones, with around 95% found just once. Sequenced material: thymus tissue. The chain combines TRBV15 with TRBJ1-2; TRBD1 aligns across 11 bases. This sequence was found in a girl under three years old with a congenital heart defect but otherwise immunologically healthy. This chain's CDR3 is CATSRGDRGAESRGYTF. In DNA form, the CDR3 reads TGTGCCACCAGCAGAGGGGACAGGGGGGCCGAAAGTAGGGGCTACACCTTC.